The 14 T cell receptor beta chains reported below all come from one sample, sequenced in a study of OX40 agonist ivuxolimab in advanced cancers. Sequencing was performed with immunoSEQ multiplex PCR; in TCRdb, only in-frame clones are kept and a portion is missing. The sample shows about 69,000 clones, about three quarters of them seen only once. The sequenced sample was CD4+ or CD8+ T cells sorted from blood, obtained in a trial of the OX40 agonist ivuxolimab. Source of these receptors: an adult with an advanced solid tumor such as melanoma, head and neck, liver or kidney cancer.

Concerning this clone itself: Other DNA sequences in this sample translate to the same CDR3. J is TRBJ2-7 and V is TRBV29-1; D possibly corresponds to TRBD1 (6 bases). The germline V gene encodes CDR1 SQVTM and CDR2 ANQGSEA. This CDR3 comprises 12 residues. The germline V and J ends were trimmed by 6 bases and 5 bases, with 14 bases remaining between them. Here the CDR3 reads CSVAQGSHEQYF. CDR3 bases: TGCAGCGTAGCACAGGGTTCCCACGAGCAGTACTTC.

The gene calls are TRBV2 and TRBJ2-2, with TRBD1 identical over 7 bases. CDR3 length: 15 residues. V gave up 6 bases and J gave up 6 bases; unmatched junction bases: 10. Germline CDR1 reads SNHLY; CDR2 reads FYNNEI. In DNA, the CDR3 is TGTGCCAGCAGAGTCGAGACAGGGTATTCCGGGGAGCTGTTTTTT. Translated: CASRVETGYSGELFF.

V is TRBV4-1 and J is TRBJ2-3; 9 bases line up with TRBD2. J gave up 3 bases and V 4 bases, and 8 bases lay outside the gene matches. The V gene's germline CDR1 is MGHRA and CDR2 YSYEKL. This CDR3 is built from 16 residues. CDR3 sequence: CASSLEATSGTDTQYF. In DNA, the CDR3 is TGCGCCAGCAGCCTGGAGGCAACTAGCGGGACAGATACGCAGTATTTT.

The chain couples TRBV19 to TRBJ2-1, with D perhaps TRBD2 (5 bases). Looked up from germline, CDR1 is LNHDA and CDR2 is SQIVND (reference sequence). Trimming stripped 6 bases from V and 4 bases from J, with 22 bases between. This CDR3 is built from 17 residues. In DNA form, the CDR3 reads TGTGCCAGTAGCCAGATTGGCAGCGGAACGCTTTACAATGAGCAGTTCTTC. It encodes CASSQIGSGTLYNEQFF.

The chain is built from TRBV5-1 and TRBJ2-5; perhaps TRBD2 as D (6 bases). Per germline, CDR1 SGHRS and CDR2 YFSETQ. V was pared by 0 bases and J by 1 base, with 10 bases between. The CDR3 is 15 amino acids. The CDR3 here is CASSLDSGVQETQYF. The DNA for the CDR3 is TGCGCCAGCAGCTTGGACTCGGGAGTCCAAGAGACCCAGTACTTC.

CDR3 DNA sequence: TGTGCCAGCAGCTTAGGGACTAGCGGGAGGGCCATCAGGAATGAGCAGTTCTTC. Translating it yields CASSLGTSGRAIRNEQFF. The chain combines TRBV11-2 with TRBJ2-1, with 15 bases aligning to TRBD2. CDR3 size: 18 residues. Germline V lookup: CDR1 SGHAT, CDR2 FQNNGV. V lost 1 base, J lost 7 bases, and 8 bases stayed unmatched.

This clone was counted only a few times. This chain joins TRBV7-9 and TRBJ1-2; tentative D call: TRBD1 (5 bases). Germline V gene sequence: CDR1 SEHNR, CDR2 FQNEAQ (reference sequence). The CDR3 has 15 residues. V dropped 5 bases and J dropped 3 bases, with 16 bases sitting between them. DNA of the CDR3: TGTGCCAGCAGCCAAACTCAGGACACTTACTATGGCTACACCTTC. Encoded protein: CASSQTQDTYYGYTF.

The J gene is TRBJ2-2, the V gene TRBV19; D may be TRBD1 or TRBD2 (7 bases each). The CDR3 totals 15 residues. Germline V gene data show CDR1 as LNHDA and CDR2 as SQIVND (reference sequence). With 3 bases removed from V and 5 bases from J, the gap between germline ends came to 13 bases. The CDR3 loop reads CASSINRGGTGELFF. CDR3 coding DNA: TGTGCCAGTAGTATCAACAGGGGAGGGACCGGGGAGCTGTTTTTT.

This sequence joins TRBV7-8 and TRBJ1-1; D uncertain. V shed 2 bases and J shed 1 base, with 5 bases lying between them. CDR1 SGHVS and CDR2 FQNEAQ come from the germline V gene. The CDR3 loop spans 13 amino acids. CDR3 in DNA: TGTGCCAGCAGCTTAACAGCGAACACTGAAGCTTTCTTT. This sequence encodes CASSLTANTEAFF.

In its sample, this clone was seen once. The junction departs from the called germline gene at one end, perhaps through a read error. Here the CDR3 DNA reads TGTGCCAGCAGGTTAGCAGGGAACGAATATGGCTACACCTTC. Protein sequence: CASRLAGNEYGYTF. The chain carries TRBV11-2 and TRBJ1-2, with D possibly matching TRBD1 (5 bases). The CDR3 contains 14 residues. The germline CDR1 and CDR2 sequences are SGHAT and FQNNGV. Full variable domain (missing parts from reference TRBV11-2 and TRBJ1-2): EAGVAQSPRYKIIEKRQSVAFWCNPISGHATLYWYQQILGQGPKLLIQFQNNGVVDDSQLPKDRFSAERLKGVDSTLKIQPAKLEDSAVYLCASRLAGNEYGYTFGSGTRLTVV.

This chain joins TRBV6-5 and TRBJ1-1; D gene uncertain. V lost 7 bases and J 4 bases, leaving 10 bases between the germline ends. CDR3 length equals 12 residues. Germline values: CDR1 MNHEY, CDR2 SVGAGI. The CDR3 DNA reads TGTGCCAGCACAACCGGGAGCACTGAAGCTTTCTTT. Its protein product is CASTTGSTEAFF.

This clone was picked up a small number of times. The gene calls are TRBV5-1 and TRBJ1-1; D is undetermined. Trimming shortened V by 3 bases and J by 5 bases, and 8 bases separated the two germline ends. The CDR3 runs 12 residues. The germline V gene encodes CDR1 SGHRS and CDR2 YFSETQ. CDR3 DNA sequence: TGCGCCAGCAGCTCGGAGGTTACTGAAGCTTTCTTT. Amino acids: CASSSEVTEAFF.

The DNA for the CDR3 is TGTGCCAGCAGCCGCCAGGGTACCAATAGGGATACGCAGTATTTT. Translated: CASSRQGTNRDTQYF. The chain employs TRBV28 and TRBJ2-3, with D possibly being TRBD1 (5 bases). The CDR3 totals 15 residues. From germline, CDR1 is MDHEN and CDR2 SYDVKM. Trimming removed 6 bases at V and 6 bases at J, with 19 bases between.

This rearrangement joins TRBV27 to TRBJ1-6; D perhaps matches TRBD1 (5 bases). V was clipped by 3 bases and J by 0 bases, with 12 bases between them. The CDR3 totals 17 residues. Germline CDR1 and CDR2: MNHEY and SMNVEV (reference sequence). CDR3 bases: TGTGCCAGCAGTTTTGATGCAGGGAGCTCCTATAATTCACCCCTCCACTTT. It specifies CASSFDAGSSYNSPLHF.